A selection of T cell receptor beta chains follows, all from one sample in a study of blood T cell repertoires in COVID-19. TCRdb keeps only in-frame clones here, not all; method: immunoSEQ multiplex PCR. The sample holds 250,000 to 350,000 clones; about 81% are singletons and the top ten take around 1.6%. The specimen was peripheral blood. The origin of the receptors is a human donor with COVID-19, enrolled during active disease. The donor label of this sample is uncertain. CDR3s include the opening cysteine and the closing phenylalanine or tryptophan. The D gene is left open where the match is weak. Rows give clone size only sometimes, using once, few, many, or a class for an expanded clone.

cdr3_aa cdr3_nt j_call v_call clone_size d_call
CASSEARRGIGNTIYF TGTGCCAGCAGTGAAGCACGCAGGGGGATAGGAAACACCATATATTTT TRBJ1-3 TRBV2 NA TRBD1
CASGNGQPQHF TGTGCCAGCGGAAACGGGCAGCCCCAGCATTTT TRBJ1-5 TRBV12-3/TRBV12-4 NA NA
CASSLGLAGLTGELFF TGTGCCAGTAGTCTGGGACTAGCGGGTCTCACCGGGGAGCTGTTTTTT TRBJ2-2 TRBV19 NA TRBD2
CASSEQGSGDGYTF TGTGCCAGCAGTGAACAAGGGTCGGGGGATGGCTACACCTTC TRBJ1-2 TRBV6-1 NA NA
CASWGGVIERYGYTF TGTGCCAGTTGGGGGGGGGTTATTGAACGCTATGGCTACACCTTC TRBJ1-2 TRBV6-5 NA NA
CASSSSDREAFF TGTGCCAGCAGCTCCTCGGACAGGGAAGCTTTCTTT TRBJ1-1 TRBV12-3/TRBV12-4 NA TRBD1
CARPGTGVNGELFF TGTGCCAGACCCGGGACAGGGGTTAACGGGGAGCTGTTTTTT TRBJ2-2 TRBV3-1/TRBV3-2 NA TRBD1
CASSLPGTVKRELFF TGTGCCAGCAGCTTACCCGGGACAGTCAAGAGGGAGCTGTTTTTT TRBJ2-2 TRBV11-2 NA TRBD1
CASSLVGGTGELFF TGTGCCAGCAGCTTAGTTGGAGGTACCGGGGAGCTGTTTTTT TRBJ2-2 TRBV7-9 NA NA
CASSFRGTTEAFF TGTGCCAGCAGCTTCAGGGGGACGACTGAAGCTTTCTTT TRBJ1-1 TRBV5-4 NA TRBD1
CASSLILAGVVHEQYF TGCGCCAGCAGCTTGATACTAGCGGGAGTGGTCCACGAGCAGTACTTC TRBJ2-7 TRBV5-1 NA TRBD2
CASSPSGTGREKLFF TGTGCCAGCAGCCCCTCCGGGACAGGCCGAGAAAAACTGTTTTTT TRBJ1-4 TRBV3-1/TRBV3-2 NA TRBD1
CASSLELAGEYEQYF TGCGCCAGCAGCTTGGAGTTAGCGGGAGAATACGAGCAGTACTTC TRBJ2-7 TRBV5-1 NA TRBD2
CAWSKPGGNNQPQHF TGTGCCTGGAGTAAACCCGGGGGTAACAATCAGCCCCAGCATTTT TRBJ1-5 TRBV30 NA NA
CASSPRQGANQPQHF TGTGCCAGCAGTCCCCGACAGGGGGCAAATCAGCCCCAGCATTTT TRBJ1-5 TRBV27 NA TRBD1
CASSRGRPGTDTQYF TGTGCCAGCAGCCGCGGGCGACCTGGCACAGATACGCAGTATTTT TRBJ2-3 TRBV7-2 NA NA
CASSLGLAFGNEQFF TGTGCCAGCAGCTTAGGACTAGCGTTTGGCAATGAGCAGTTCTTC TRBJ2-1 TRBV7-6 once TRBD2
CASSPTPTSGSREQFF TGTGCCAGCTCACCGACGCCGACTAGCGGGAGTCGTGAGCAGTTCTTC TRBJ2-1 TRBV18 NA TRBD2
CASSPDRGVFGYTF TGTGCCAGCAGCCCTGACAGGGGGGTTTTCGGCTACACCTTC TRBJ1-2 TRBV7-2 NA TRBD1
CASSLIRGYEQYF TGTGCCAGCAGCTTAATCAGGGGATACGAGCAGTACTTC TRBJ2-7 TRBV5-8 NA NA
CASRVGPYNEQFF TGTGCCAGCAGAGTGGGGCCCTACAATGAGCAGTTCTTC TRBJ2-1 TRBV2 NA NA
CSVGRGRLNTGELFF TGCAGCGTTGGAAGGGGCCGTTTGAACACCGGGGAGCTGTTTTTT TRBJ2-2 TRBV29-1 NA NA
CASSLGASRDTQYF TGCGCCAGCAGCCTGGGGGCTAGCAGAGATACGCAGTATTTT TRBJ2-3 TRBV5-1 NA NA
CASSLEGRQGGGGYTF TGTGCCAGCAGTCTGGAAGGTCGTCAGGGAGGAGGCGGCTACACCTTC TRBJ1-2 TRBV2 NA NA
CASSKGLANYNEQFF TGTGCCAGTAGTAAGGGACTAGCGAACTACAATGAGCAGTTCTTC TRBJ2-1 TRBV19 NA TRBD2
CASSEWRAYGYTF TGTGCCAGCAGTGAATGGAGGGCCTATGGCTACACCTTC TRBJ1-2 TRBV25-1 once NA
CASSETPGQQAFF TGTGCCAGCAGTGAGACTCCCGGACAGCAAGCTTTCTTT TRBJ1-1 TRBV2 NA NA
CASSELAGATYEQYF TGCGCCAGCAGCGAGCTAGCGGGAGCCACCTACGAGCAGTACTTC TRBJ2-7 TRBV5-1 NA TRBD2
CASSTTGEGIQYF TGTGCCAGTAGTACTACAGGGGAAGGCATTCAGTACTTC TRBJ2-4 TRBV19 once TRBD1
CASSESGSSAYEQYF TGTGCCAGCAGTGAATCAGGGTCTTCCGCCTACGAGCAGTACTTC TRBJ2-7 TRBV6-1 once NA
CASSRGSRGYTF TGTGCCAGCAGTCGCGGGTCTCGGGGCTACACCTTC TRBJ1-2 TRBV12-3/TRBV12-4 few NA
CASSRQGWAEKLFF TGTGCCAGCAGCCGGCAGGGATGGGCTGAAAAACTGTTTTTT TRBJ1-4 TRBV28 NA NA
CASSLDRGAGNQPQHF TGTGCCAGCAGCCTCGACAGGGGTGCAGGCAATCAGCCCCAGCATTTT TRBJ1-5 TRBV7-2 NA TRBD1
CASSLLARVNQPQHF TGTGCCAGCAGTTTACTGGCGAGGGTCAATCAGCCCCAGCATTTT TRBJ1-5 TRBV28 NA NA
CASSLSGPNNYGYTF TGTGCCAGCAGCTTGTCAGGCCCCAACAACTATGGCTACACCTTC TRBJ1-2 TRBV5-5 NA NA
CSVGRRGESNEQFF TGCAGCGTTGGTCGCAGGGGAGAATCCAATGAGCAGTTCTTC TRBJ2-1 TRBV29-1 NA NA
CATVDRAGGNQPQHF TGTGCCACCGTAGACAGGGCTGGGGGCAATCAGCCCCAGCATTTT TRBJ1-5 TRBV19 NA TRBD1
CASRVSGWSSYNEQFF TGTGCCAGCAGGGTTAGCGGGTGGAGCTCCTACAATGAGCAGTTCTTC TRBJ2-1 TRBV28 NA TRBD2
CASSPSGRWTDTQYF TGTGCCAGTAGTCCTAGCGGGAGGTGGACAGATACGCAGTATTTT TRBJ2-3 TRBV19 NA TRBD2
CASRVARDRDSPLHF TGTGCCAGCAGAGTAGCCCGGGACAGGGATTCACCCCTCCACTTT TRBJ1-6 TRBV6-5 few TRBD1
CASSRLAGVETQYF TGCGCCAGCAGCCGACTAGCGGGGGTTGAGACCCAGTACTTC TRBJ2-5 TRBV4-1 NA TRBD2
CASSPRRLRETQYF TGCGCCAGCAGTCCCCGGCGGCTCCGGGAGACCCAGTACTTC TRBJ2-5 TRBV23-1 NA NA
CASRQEGGPYEQYF TGCGCCAGCCGCCAGGAAGGGGGCCCCTACGAGCAGTACTTC TRBJ2-7 TRBV5-1 NA TRBD1
CASSLTGGSGANVLTF TGTGCCAGCAGCCTCACCGGGGGGTCTGGGGCCAACGTCCTGACTTTC TRBJ2-6 TRBV7-6 NA TRBD2
CASSTGDRNYGYTF TGTGCCAGCAGCACCGGAGACAGAAACTATGGCTACACCTTC TRBJ1-2 TRBV5-8 once NA
CAWSVGTGRLKNYEQYF TGTGCCTGGAGTGTTGGGACAGGGCGCTTAAAGAACTACGAGCAGTACTTC TRBJ2-7 TRBV30 NA TRBD1
CASSPTRTGELFF TGCGCCAGCAGCCCCACGAGAACCGGGGAGCTGTTTTTT TRBJ2-2 TRBV4-3 once NA
CASSASDNEQFF TGTGCCAGTAGTGCCAGTGACAATGAGCAGTTCTTC TRBJ2-1 TRBV19 NA NA
CASSPRLAGNTGELFF TGTGCCAGCAGCCCGAGACTAGCGGGGAACACCGGGGAGCTGTTTTTT TRBJ2-2 TRBV11-3 NA TRBD2
CASSEDYANYGYTF TGTGCCAGCAGTGAAGACTACGCTAACTATGGCTACACCTTC TRBJ1-2 TRBV6-1 NA NA
CASSTRGLAGPSYNEQFF TGCGCCAGCAGCACACGAGGACTAGCGGGACCCTCCTACAATGAGCAGTTCTTC TRBJ2-1 TRBV4-3 NA TRBD2
CASRPGTVLMNTEAFF TGTGCCAGCAGGCCCGGGACAGTTTTGATGAACACTGAAGCTTTCTTT TRBJ1-1 TRBV28 NA TRBD1
CASSTDSSSYEQYF TGTGCCAGTAGTACGGACAGTAGCTCCTACGAGCAGTACTTC TRBJ2-7 TRBV19 NA NA
CASSPPQGSSGANVLTF TGTGCCAGCTCACCACCCCAGGGCAGCTCTGGGGCCAACGTCCTGACTTTC TRBJ2-6 TRBV18 NA NA
CACRQGALNTEAFF TGTGCCTGTAGACAGGGCGCGCTGAACACTGAAGCTTTCTTT TRBJ1-1 TRBV30 NA TRBD1
CASSPRADRGPDEQYF TGTGCCAGCTCACCCCGCGCGGACAGGGGGCCGGACGAGCAGTACTTC TRBJ2-7 TRBV18 NA TRBD1
CASRLVSDTQYF TGCGCCAGCCGACTAGTTTCAGATACGCAGTATTTT TRBJ2-3 TRBV5-1 NA NA
CASSKTGGADTQYF TGTGCCAGCAGCAAGACAGGGGGGGCAGATACGCAGTATTTT TRBJ2-3 TRBV11-2 NA TRBD1
CASSVESSGTFYNEQFF TGTGCCAGCAGCGTAGAAAGTAGCGGGACCTTCTACAATGAGCAGTTCTTC TRBJ2-1 TRBV9 NA TRBD2